The clone carrying this T cell receptor (beta chain) has at least ten counts. Antigen unknown. These data are taken from a study of T-cell reconstitution after alpha-beta-depleted transplantation in children. Study results and caveats: T-cell counts and diversity were attributed mostly to newly produced T cells one year after transplant. Expanded graft clones, several hundred of them, were reportedly the source of alpha-beta T cells about two months after transplant.

The V segment lost 6 bases and the J segment 0 bases; nucleotides outside the gene matches: 13. This CDR3 comprises 19 residues. CDR1 is DFQATT, CDR2 SNEGSKA, per germline (reference sequence). As it was prepared, the TCRbeta library received unique molecular identifiers. Via MiXCR, TCRdb re-called the PCR reads, giving one row per CDR3 protein. The data contain 65,000 to 75,000 distinct CDR3 sequences, around 4.7% of them singletons. The chain carries TRBV20-1 and TRBJ2-1, with 14 bases lining up with TRBD2. The TCR sequence derives from a boy in the first two years of life who had a stem cell transplant for acute myeloid leukemia, so the T cells may come from the graft donor. This material consisted of PBMCs, mostly from graft donor cells, taken 180 days after TCRalphabeta/CD19-depleted stem cell transplant. The DNA for the CDR3 is TGCAGTGCAAATCCGGGACTAGCGGGGGCCGGCCCCTCCTACAATGAGCAGTTCTTC. This gives the protein CSANPGLAGAGPSYNEQFF.